This TCR beta chain was obtained from a study of blood T cell repertoires in COVID-19. Study-level information: Sites across the United States, Italy and Spain contributed samples from acute and convalescent COVID-19.

Cohorts were determined from participant-reported clinical history. Recovered Cohort 3 donors showed two negative PCRs, clearance, or symptom resolution. CDR3 length: 19 residues. J was trimmed by 1 base and V by 4 bases; bases with no gene match: 10. Germline V gene lookup returns CDR1 PRHDT and CDR2 FYEKMQ (reference sequence). Some clones are missing from TCRdb's copy, which holds only in-frame ones; the method was immunoSEQ multiplex PCR. In the table there are a few hundred thousand clones, less than 90% of which are singletons. V usage is TRBV13 and J usage is TRBJ2-1; 13 nucleotides agree with TRBD2. The origin of this receptor is a woman aged 50 to 60 who had recovered from COVID-19. Specimen: PBMCs or T cells enriched from blood (not recorded which). The CDR3 sequence: CASSSLLAGGPESYNEQFF. DNA for the CDR3: TGTGCCAGCAGCTCCCTACTAGCGGGAGGGCCAGAGTCCTACAATGAGCAGTTCTTC.